These 17 T cell receptor beta chains were all obtained from the same sample, sequenced in a study of CD8 T cell repertoires and HIV-1 epitope variants. Measured with immunoSEQ multiplex PCR; TCRdb has only the in-frame clones, and not every one. This table has more than 2,000 clones, about 60% appearing once. Which antigens these TCRs recognize remains unknown. Sequencing was performed on cultured CD8+ T cells derived from PBMCs. The receptors originated from a male donor with HIV.

The CDR3, as DNA: TGCGCCAGCAGCTTCGGCGGGAGAGGGGCAGAGACCCAGTACTTC. Amino acids: CASSFGGRGAETQYF. The chain links TRBV5-1 to TRBJ2-5; 7 positions match TRBD2. This CDR3 has 15 amino acids. The trim removed 2 bases at V and 4 bases at J, leaving 8 bases unmatched. From germline, CDR1 is SGHRS and CDR2 YFSETQ. Full variable domain (rest looked up from reference TRBV5-1 and TRBJ2-5): KAGVTQTPRYLIKTRGQQVTLSCSPISGHRSVSWYQQTPGQGLQFLFEYFSETQRNKGNFPGRFSGRQFSNSRSEMNVSTLELGDSALYLCASSFGGRGAETQYFGPGTRLLVL.

This clone was counted a single time. The chain employs TRBV19 and TRBJ2-7, with D possibly being TRBD1 (6 bases). This CDR3 contains 13 residues. Germline V gene data show CDR1 as LNHDA and CDR2 as SQIVND (reference sequence). V was cut by 5 bases and J by 6 bases, with 14 bases left in between. The CDR3 is CASSVSTGSEQYF. CDR3 nucleotides: TGTGCCAGTAGTGTTTCGACAGGTAGCGAGCAGTACTTC.

The gene calls are TRBV7-9 and TRBJ2-7, with 8 bases aligning to TRBD1. Germline CDR1 reads SEHNR; CDR2 reads FQNEAQ (reference sequence). Trimming at V came to 4 bases and at J to 3 bases, leaving 14 bases not matched to a gene. The CDR3 has 17 amino acids. The chain's CDR3 is CASSSTLRGQGIYEQYF. The CDR3 bases are TGTGCCAGCAGCTCGACCCTGAGAGGACAGGGTATCTACGAGCAGTACTTC.

V is TRBV19 and J is TRBJ2-7; D gene uncertain. This CDR3 comprises 14 residues. Germline V gives CDR1 LNHDA, CDR2 SQIVND (reference sequence). V gave up 9 bases and J gave up 0 bases, with 15 bases separating them. The DNA for the CDR3 is TGTGCCAGCCACCCCCGGGCAAGCTCCTACGAGCAGTACTTC. Protein product: CASHPRASSYEQYF.

The chain links TRBV2 to TRBJ2-1; 9 bases agree with TRBD1. This CDR3 has 16 residues. Germline V gene data show CDR1 as SNHLY and CDR2 as FYNNEI. V was pared by 6 bases and J by 5 bases, with 11 bases of the junction left unmatched. CDR3 in DNA: TGTGCCAGCAGAGAGCGGACAGGGGAGCCCCACAATGAGCAGTTCTTC. Translation: CASRERTGEPHNEQFF.

This chain links TRBV30 with TRBJ2-7; no reliable D call. V was trimmed by 5 bases and J by 10 bases, leaving 15 bases between them. Germline V gives CDR1 GTSNPN, CDR2 SVGIG (reference sequence). The CDR3 runs to 11 residues. DNA of the CDR3: TGTGCCTGGGGGCTTGCGACGTTACAGTACTTC. Translating gives CAWGLATLQYF.

This clone came up a few times. The chain combines TRBV29-1 with TRBJ2-1; 11 bases are a match to TRBD2. CDR1 is SQVTM, CDR2 ANQGSEA, per germline. The V segment lost 2 bases and the J segment 5 bases; nucleotides outside the gene matches: 11. The CDR3 consists of 17 residues. The CDR3 protein is CSVEHLAGGFVDNEQFF. The DNA of the CDR3 is TGCAGCGTTGAACACCTAGCGGGAGGTTTCGTAGACAATGAGCAGTTCTTC.

This sequence joins TRBV11-1 and TRBJ2-7, with TRBD2 identical over 10 bases. The germline gives CDR1 SGHAT, CDR2 FQDESV (reference sequence). The CDR3 contains 15 residues. V lost 5 bases to trimming and J lost 1 base; unmatched junction nucleotides: 5. The chain's CDR3 is CASSPGTSASYEQYF. DNA of the CDR3: TGTGCCAGCAGCCCGGGGACTAGCGCATCCTACGAGCAGTACTTC.

V is TRBV29-1 and J is TRBJ2-3, with TRBD2 matching over 7 bases. CDR1 and CDR2 (germline): SQVTM, ANQGSEA. V lost 4 bases, J lost 1 base, and 5 bases stayed unmatched. The CDR3 is 14 residues long. CDR3: CSVAGGVGTDTQYF. The CDR3, as DNA: TGCAGCGTTGCGGGGGGAGTAGGCACAGATACGCAGTATTTT.

The chain recombines TRBV7-9 with TRBJ2-5; D remains unclear. V was shortened by 1 base and J by 6 bases, with 0 bases between the two germline ends. The CDR3 contains 10 residues. Germline CDR1 is SEHNR and CDR2 is FQNEAQ (reference sequence). The CDR3 region has the DNA TGTGCCAGCAGCTTAGAGACCCAGTACTTC. Translated: CASSLETQYF.

The J gene is TRBJ1-1, the V gene TRBV7-9; D may be TRBD1 (6 bases). The CDR3 is 15 amino acids. CDR1 is SEHNR, CDR2 FQNEAQ, per germline (reference sequence). Trimming stripped 5 bases from V and 4 bases from J, with 17 bases between. The CDR3 here is CASSPGDTAGTEAFF. CDR3 sequence (DNA): TGTGCCAGCAGCCCAGGGGACACCGCAGGCACTGAAGCTTTCTTT.

CDR3: CASSESIGQAYEQYF. The CDR3 bases are TGTGCCAGCAGCGAATCAATAGGACAAGCCTACGAGCAGTACTTC. The chain joins TRBV28 to TRBJ2-7; tentatively, D is TRBD1 (5 bases). Germline values: CDR1 MDHEN, CDR2 SYDVKM. V was pared by 6 bases and J by 2 bases, with 17 bases between. The CDR3 length is 15 residues.

This clone has only one observation. J is TRBJ1-1 and V is TRBV6-5; 8 bases map to TRBD1. V lost 2 bases and J lost 0; bases outside the gene matches: 5. CDR1 and CDR2 (germline): MNHEY, SVGAGI. There are 16 residues in the CDR3. CDR3 sequence reads: CASSYANRGMNTEAFF. The CDR3 bases are TGTGCCAGCAGTTACGCGAACAGGGGGATGAACACTGAAGCTTTCTTT.

Only a few counts were recorded for this clone. The genes are TRBV19 and TRBJ2-1; 8 positions match TRBD2. Germline CDR1 and CDR2: LNHDA and SQIVND (reference sequence). The CDR3 is made up of 16 amino acids. V was pared by 0 bases and J by 1 base, with 2 bases of the junction left unmatched. This CDR3 is CASSIEGGRSYNEQFF. The CDR3 bases are TGTGCCAGTAGTATAGAGGGCGGGAGGTCCTACAATGAGCAGTTCTTC.

This clone occurred a few times. V and J are TRBV27 and TRBJ1-1; no reliable D call. Germline-derived CDR1 and CDR2 are MNHEY and SMNVEV (reference sequence). This CDR3 comprises 13 residues. Trimming shortened V by 0 bases and J by 7 bases, and 9 bases separated the two germline ends. The CDR3 coding sequence is TGTGCCAGCAGTTTATCGTCCCGGAATGAAGCTTTCTTT. Its translation: CASSLSSRNEAFF.

The V and J genes are TRBV7-6 and TRBJ2-1; 10 nucleotides align to TRBD1. This CDR3 comprises 14 residues. Trimming at V came to 3 bases and at J to 8 bases, leaving 4 bases not matched to a gene. Per the germline V gene, CDR1 is SGHVS and CDR2 is FNYEAQ. The CDR3 region is CASSFGTGVDEQFF. CDR3 nucleotides: TGTGCCAGCAGCTTTGGGACAGGGGTCGATGAGCAGTTCTTC.

In its sample, this clone ranks as medium-sized. The junction does not match germline at one end; this may be a read error. This chain links TRBV5-6 with TRBJ1-2, with 10 bases fitting TRBD1. The CDR3 is 14 residues long. CDR1 is SGHDT, CDR2 YYEEEE, per germline. The CDR3 is CASSDPGTGVLGAF. CDR3 bases: TGTGCCAGCAGCGATCCCGGGACAGGGGTCCTCGGTGCCTTC.